This T cell receptor (beta chain) was sequenced for a study of cytomegalovirus exposure and HLA in healthy donors. Background on the study: Both the 120 or so validation repertoires and the approximately 700 first-cohort repertoires used the same platform, as reported by a later analysis.

Study-wide findings and caveats: Rarity characterized most TCR sequences, yet some public TCRs appeared in many donors. Accounts indicate the classifier identified cytomegalovirus status with strong specificity and sensitivity.

TCRdb's table, derived via immunoSEQ multiplex PCR, lists solely in-frame clones and lacks some. The top ten hold 1% to 1.5% of the sample, which has roughly 250,000 clones, approximately 84% seen once. As regards this clone: Its antigen is currently unknown.

The donors were members of the validation cohort, which comprised about 120 subjects and was separate from the first cohort of fewer than 700 subjects. The sequence was collected from a woman in her 30s in good health and CMV-seropositive. The source material was PBMCs.

This chain's CDR3 is CASSLSGTSGSQFF. The CDR3 region has the DNA TGTGCCAGCAGCTTATCCGGGACTAGCGGGAGCCAGTTCTTC. The V gene is TRBV7-9, the J gene TRBJ2-1, with 14 bases that match TRBD2. With 2 bases clipped from V and 13 bases from J, the junction kept 4 bases outside the gene matches. The germline V gene has CDR1 SEHNR and CDR2 FQNEAQ (reference sequence). The CDR3 extends over 14 amino acids.